The clone carrying this T cell receptor (beta chain) was observed a handful of times. Its antigen is as yet unknown. There are 14 residues in the CDR3. V lost 2 bases and J 1 base, leaving 6 bases between the germline ends. Germline-derived CDR1 and CDR2 are SGHAT and FQNNGV. The data originate from a study of response to subunit inactivated influenza vaccine. Findings of the study overall: Authors suggested few new T cells are recruited by each seasonal influenza vaccination.

A single record per CDR3 protein comes from TCRdb applying MiXCR to the RT-PCR reads. Of hundreds of thousands of distinct CDR3 sequences listed, 14% are singletons. The V call is TRBV11-2, the J call TRBJ2-4; the D is unclear. The sequence derives from a man over 45 who received an inactivated influenza vaccine. This specimen was PBMCs from blood, taken 14 to 15 days before vaccination. CDR3 residues: CASSLIRAKNIQYF. CDR3 DNA sequence: TGTGCCAGCAGCTTAATCAGGGCCAAAAACATTCAGTACTTC.